This T cell receptor (beta chain) was sequenced in a study of T cells after yellow fever vaccination. CDR1 and CDR2 from the germline V gene are SGHRS and YFSETQ. Trimming removed 5 bases at V and 4 bases at J, with 12 bases between. This CDR3 is 13 amino acids long. Study-wide points: Among all clonotypes, a small share was observed in both CD4 and CD8 compartments.

TCRdb re-derived calls from the 5' RACE reads in MiXCR, one entry per CDR3 protein. The data contain 500,000 to 650,000 distinct CDR3 sequences, around 16% of them singletons. A note on this clonotype: The antigen is not known.

The receptor comes from a man between 18 and 35 years old who received the YFV17D yellow fever vaccine. This chain connects TRBV5-1 to TRBJ1-1, with D maybe TRBD1 (5 bases). The sequenced sample was PBMCs, obtained 4 to 6 days after the first yellow fever vaccination. As DNA, the CDR3 is TGCGCCAGCAGTGGGGGTTCAACCACTGAAGCTTTCTTT. Its protein is CASSGGSTTEAFF.